The 22 T cell receptor beta chains presented below share a single source sample, sequenced in a study of cytomegalovirus exposure and HLA in healthy donors. The PCR ran on 60 Vbeta and 13 Jbeta primers. Here immunoSEQ multiplex PCR was the method, and the copy in TCRdb shows in-frame clones only, minus some. The repertoire includes roughly 130,000 clones, around 80% of them detected once, and less than 2% sits in the top ten. The source material was PBMCs. These TCRs come from a woman aged 40 to 49 in good health and CMV-seronegative.

The chain has TRBV27 and TRBJ2-7; tentatively, D is TRBD2 (5 bases). The germline V gene encodes CDR1 MNHEY and CDR2 SMNVEV (reference sequence). V lost 0 bases and J 3 bases, leaving 12 bases between the germline ends. This CDR3 comprises 15 residues. This chain's CDR3 is CASSLSVTRDYEQYF. CDR3 sequence (DNA): TGTGCCAGCAGTTTATCGGTGACACGGGACTACGAGCAGTACTTC.

This chain uses TRBV9 with TRBJ2-5; TRBD2 aligns across 11 bases. The CDR3 covers 15 residues. With 6 bases clipped from V and 3 bases from J, the junction kept 7 bases outside the gene matches. Germline V lookup: CDR1 SGDLS, CDR2 YYNGEE. The chain's CDR3 is CASNRLSGREETQYF. As DNA, the CDR3 is TGTGCCAGCAACCGCCTTAGCGGGAGGGAAGAGACCCAGTACTTC.

As to this clone: The junction differs from germline at one of its ends, possibly a read error. The gene calls are TRBV7-9 and TRBJ2-7; 7 positions match TRBD1. The CDR3 sequence is 15 residues long. CDR1 and CDR2 from the germline V gene are SEHNR and FQNEAQ (reference sequence). In DNA form, the CDR3 reads TGTTCCAGCAGCTTAATTCAGGGACAGTTCTACGAGCAGTACTTC. It is translated as CSSSLIQGQFYEQYF. The full variable domain, rest sourced from reference TRBV7-9 and TRBJ2-7, is DTGVSQNPRHKITKRGQNVTFRCDPISEHNRLYWYRQTLGQGPEFLTYFQNEAQLEKSRLLSDRFSAERPKGSFSTLEIQRTEQGDSAMYLCSSSLIQGQFYEQYFGPGTRLTVT.

V usage is TRBV30 and J usage is TRBJ1-6; 7 bases align to TRBD1. Per the germline V gene, CDR1 is GTSNPN and CDR2 is SVGIG (reference sequence). The CDR3 sequence is 14 residues long. V trimming: 4 bases; J trimming: 7 bases; junction bases outside the gene matches: 7. The DNA for the CDR3 is TGTGCCTGGACTAGGGGGCAGCAGAATTCACCCCTCCACTTT. This codes for CAWTRGQQNSPLHF.

J is TRBJ2-1 and V is TRBV11-2, with 11 bases matching TRBD2. V lost 1 base to trimming and J lost 7 bases; unmatched junction nucleotides: 12. The CDR3 covers 18 residues. Looked up from germline, CDR1 is SGHAT and CDR2 is FQNNGV. The CDR3 nucleotides are TGTGCCAGCAGCTTAGGACTAGCGGGATTGTCCGGTATGAATGAGCAGTTCTTC. Protein: CASSLGLAGLSGMNEQFF.

The chain couples TRBV11-2 to TRBJ2-3; D is perhaps TRBD1 (6 bases). The germline V and J ends were trimmed by 1 base and 0 bases, with 8 bases remaining between them. CDR3 length equals 15 residues. Germline V CDR1 and CDR2: SGHAT, FQNNGV. CDR3 in amino acids: CASSLGTASTDTQYF. The CDR3 DNA reads TGTGCCAGCAGCTTAGGGACAGCCAGCACAGATACGCAGTATTTT. Full variable domain (outside the CDR3, taken from reference TRBV11-2 and TRBJ2-3): EAGVAQSPRYKIIEKRQSVAFWCNPISGHATLYWYQQILGQGPKLLIQFQNNGVVDDSQLPKDRFSAERLKGVDSTLKIQPAKLEDSAVYLCASSLGTASTDTQYFGPGTRLTVL.

V gene TRBV7-3 combines with J gene TRBJ2-7; 7 bases are a match to TRBD1. With V trimmed by 6 bases and J by 5 bases, 16 bases remained unmatched. This CDR3 has 16 residues. The V gene's germline CDR1 is SGHTA and CDR2 FQGTGA. In DNA, the CDR3 is TGTGCCAGCAGTCCCCTTCCGGGACAGCCATGGAACGAGCAGTACTTC. As protein: CASSPLPGQPWNEQYF.

This chain links TRBV2 with TRBJ2-3, with D tentatively TRBD1 (6 bases). CDR3 length equals 15 residues. Per germline, CDR1 SNHLY and CDR2 FYNNEI. Trimming removed 6 bases from V and 2 bases from J, with 15 bases in between. In DNA form, the CDR3 reads TGTGCCAGCAGATACAGGGTTAGGGACACAGATACGCAGTATTTT. Its protein is CASRYRVRDTDTQYF.

The chain links TRBV27 to TRBJ1-6; 7 nucleotides match TRBD1. CDR1 is MNHEY and CDR2 is SMNVEV in the germline V gene (reference sequence). V was pared by 5 bases and J by 6 bases, with 10 bases of the junction left unmatched. The CDR3 has 16 residues. DNA for the CDR3: TGTGCCAGCAGTCAAGCCGCCGGGACAGCTAATTCACCCCTCCACTTT. It specifies CASSQAAGTANSPLHF.

The chain carries TRBV30 and TRBJ2-2; D might be TRBD2 (5 bases). The V end was cut by 5 bases, the J end by 4 bases, with 14 bases between. The length of the CDR3 is 14 residues. CDR1 is GTSNPN and CDR2 is SVGIG in the germline V gene (reference sequence). The CDR3 sequence: CAWAYRAVTGELFF. For the CDR3, the DNA is TGTGCCTGGGCTTACCGAGCGGTCACCGGGGAGCTGTTTTTT.

Comment on this clone: The same CDR3 also results from other DNA sequences found in this sample. The chain uses TRBV5-1 and TRBJ1-1, with D uncertain. V shed 2 bases and J shed 1 base, with 9 bases lying between them. Germline values: CDR1 SGHRS, CDR2 YFSETQ. The CDR3 contains 14 residues. The DNA for the CDR3 is TGCGCCAGCAGCTTAGAGACTGGGAACACTGAAGCTTTCTTT. This translates into CASSLETGNTEAFF.

The gene calls are TRBV19 and TRBJ1-5; D is unresolved. CDR1 LNHDA and CDR2 SQIVND come from the germline V gene (reference sequence). The length of the CDR3 is 15 residues. Trimming stripped 0 bases from V and 6 bases from J, with 12 bases between. CDR3 coding DNA: TGTGCCAGTAGTATAGATCCGGGGAGTGTTCAGCCCCAGCATTTT. Translated, it gives CASSIDPGSVQPQHF.

This sequence joins TRBV6-5 and TRBJ2-2, with D perhaps TRBD1 (5 bases). From germline, CDR1 is MNHEY and CDR2 SVGAGI. This CDR3 has 13 residues. Trimming removed 5 bases from V and 7 bases from J, with 11 bases in between. In DNA form, the CDR3 reads TGTGCCAGCAGTCCGACAGTAATCGGGGAGCTGTTTTTT. This translates into CASSPTVIGELFF.

V gene TRBV6-5 combines with J gene TRBJ1-4, with 8 bases matching TRBD1. The ends lost 5 bases at V and 8 bases at J; junction bases unmatched: 4. Germline assignment: CDR1 MNHEY and CDR2 SVGAGI. The CDR3 covers 13 residues. The CDR3 spells CASSRGDREKLFF. In DNA form, the CDR3 reads TGTGCCAGCAGTAGGGGGGACAGGGAAAAACTGTTTTTT.

The chain carries TRBV28 and TRBJ2-3; 9 positions agree with TRBD1. V lost 7 bases and J lost 6; bases outside the gene matches: 8. This CDR3 region has 14 residues. Germline CDR1 and CDR2: MDHEN and SYDVKM. The CDR3 nucleotides read TGTGCCAGCACCCCGGGACAGGGATGGGATACGCAGTATTTT. It translates to CASTPGQGWDTQYF.

V gene TRBV4-1 combines with J gene TRBJ2-1; TRBD2 is a possible D gene (6 bases). V dropped 0 bases and J dropped 4 bases, with 13 bases sitting between them. Germline loops: CDR1 MGHRA, CDR2 YSYEKL. The CDR3 is 16 residues long. CDR3 sequence reads: CASSQERLATYNEQFF. The CDR3, as DNA: TGCGCCAGCAGCCAAGAGAGGCTAGCGACGTACAATGAGCAGTTCTTC.

The rearrangement uses TRBV4-1 and TRBJ1-1, with 8 nucleotides matching TRBD1. CDR1 is MGHRA and CDR2 is YSYEKL in the germline V gene. Trimming cost V 5 bases and J 1 base; bases outside gene matches: 6. This CDR3 comprises 15 residues. The CDR3 DNA follows: TGCGCCAGCAGCATAGAGGGGACAGGGAACACTGAAGCTTTCTTT. It encodes CASSIEGTGNTEAFF.

The chain carries TRBV7-9 and TRBJ1-3; the D is unclear. The CDR3 covers 14 residues. Trimming shortened V by 2 bases and J by 0 bases, and 5 bases separated the two germline ends. The germline V gene encodes CDR1 SEHNR and CDR2 FQNEAQ (reference sequence). The CDR3: CASSLLISGNTIYF. Here the CDR3 DNA reads TGTGCCAGCAGCTTATTAATCTCTGGAAACACCATATATTTT.

The J gene is TRBJ2-2, the V gene TRBV30, with 9 bases that match TRBD2. CDR3 length equals 15 residues. V lost 3 bases, J lost 1 base, and 3 bases stayed unmatched. Germline V gives CDR1 GTSNPN, CDR2 SVGIG (reference sequence). The CDR3 DNA reads TGTGCCTGGAGGGGGACTAGCAGGAACACCGGGGAGCTGTTTTTT. This gives the protein CAWRGTSRNTGELFF.

The chain uses TRBV5-6 and TRBJ2-5, with TRBD1 matching 8 bases. After removal of 4 bases from V and 4 bases from J, the junction contained 3 bases not matched to a gene. The V gene's germline CDR1 is SGHDT and CDR2 YYEEEE. This CDR3 has 13 residues. CDR3 in DNA: TGTGCCAGCAGCGGGGACAGGCGAGAGACCCAGTACTTC. Translation: CASSGDRRETQYF.

The chain joins TRBV14 to TRBJ1-3; D gene ambiguous. CDR1 and CDR2 (germline): SGHDN, FVKESK. The CDR3 is 15 residues long. V was trimmed by 4 bases and J by 0 bases, leaving 10 bases between them. CDR3: CASSPPKVSGNTIYF. DNA of the CDR3: TGTGCCAGCAGCCCCCCTAAAGTCTCTGGAAACACCATATATTTT.

This chain joins TRBV29-1 and TRBJ2-1; unclear D gene. This CDR3 has 12 residues. The V and J ends lost 4 bases and 12 bases respectively, with 16 bases between them. CDR1 is SQVTM, CDR2 ANQGSEA, per germline. The CDR3: CSVALRGGTQFF. CDR3 in DNA: TGCAGCGTTGCCCTCCGAGGCGGAACGCAGTTCTTC.